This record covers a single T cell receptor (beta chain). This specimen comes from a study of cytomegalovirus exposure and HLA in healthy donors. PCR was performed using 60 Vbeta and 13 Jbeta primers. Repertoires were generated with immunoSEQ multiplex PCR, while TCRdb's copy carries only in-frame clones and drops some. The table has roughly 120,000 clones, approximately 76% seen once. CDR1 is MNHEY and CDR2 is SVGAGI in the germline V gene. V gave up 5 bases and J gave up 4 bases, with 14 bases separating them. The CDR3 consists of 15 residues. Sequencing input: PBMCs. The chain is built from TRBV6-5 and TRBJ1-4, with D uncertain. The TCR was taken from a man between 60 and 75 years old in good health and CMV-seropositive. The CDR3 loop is CASSRYSGLNEKLFF. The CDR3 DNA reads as TGTGCCAGCAGTCGATACAGCGGACTTAATGAAAAACTGTTTTTT.